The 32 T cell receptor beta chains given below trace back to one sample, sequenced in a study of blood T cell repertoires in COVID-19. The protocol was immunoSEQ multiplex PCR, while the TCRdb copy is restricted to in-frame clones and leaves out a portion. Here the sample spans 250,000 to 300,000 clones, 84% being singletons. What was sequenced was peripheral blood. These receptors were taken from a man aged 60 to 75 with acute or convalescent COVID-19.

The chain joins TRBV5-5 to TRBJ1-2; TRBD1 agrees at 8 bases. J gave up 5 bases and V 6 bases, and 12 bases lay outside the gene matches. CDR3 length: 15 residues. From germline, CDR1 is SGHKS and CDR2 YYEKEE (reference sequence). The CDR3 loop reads CASTPDDRGGYGYTF. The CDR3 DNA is TGTGCCAGCACCCCGGACGACAGGGGAGGGTATGGCTACACCTTC.

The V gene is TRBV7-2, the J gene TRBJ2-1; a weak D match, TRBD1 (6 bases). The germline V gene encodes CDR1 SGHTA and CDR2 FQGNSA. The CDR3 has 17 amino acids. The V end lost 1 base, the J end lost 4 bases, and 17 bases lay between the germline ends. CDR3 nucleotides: TGTGCCAGCAGCTTAGTATTAGGGGGAGAGCGGTACAATGAGCAGTTCTTC. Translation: CASSLVLGGERYNEQFF.

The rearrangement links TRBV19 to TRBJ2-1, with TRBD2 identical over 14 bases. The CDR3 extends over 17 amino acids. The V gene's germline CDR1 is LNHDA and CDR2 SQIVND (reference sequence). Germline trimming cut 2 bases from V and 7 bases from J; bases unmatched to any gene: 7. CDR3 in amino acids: CASSIIWTSGRRNEQFF. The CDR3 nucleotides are TGTGCCAGTAGTATAATATGGACTAGCGGGAGGCGGAATGAGCAGTTCTTC.

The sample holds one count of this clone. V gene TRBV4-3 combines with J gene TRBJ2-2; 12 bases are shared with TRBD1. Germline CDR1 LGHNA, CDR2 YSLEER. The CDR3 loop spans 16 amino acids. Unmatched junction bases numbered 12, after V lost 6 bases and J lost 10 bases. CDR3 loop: CASSQSPGQGAVELFF. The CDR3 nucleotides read TGCGCCAGCAGTCAATCACCGGGACAGGGGGCGGTGGAGCTGTTTTTT.

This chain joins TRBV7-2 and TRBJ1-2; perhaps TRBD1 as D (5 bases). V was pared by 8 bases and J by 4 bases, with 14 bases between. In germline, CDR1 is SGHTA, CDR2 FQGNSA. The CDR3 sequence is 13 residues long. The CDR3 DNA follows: TGTGCCAGCGTGCAGGGAGGAGGCTATGGCTACACCTTC. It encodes CASVQGGGYGYTF.

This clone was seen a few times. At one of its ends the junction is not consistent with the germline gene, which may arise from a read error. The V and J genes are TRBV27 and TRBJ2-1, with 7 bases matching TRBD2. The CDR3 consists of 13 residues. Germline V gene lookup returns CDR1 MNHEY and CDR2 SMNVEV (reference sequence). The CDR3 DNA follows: TGCGGGGCCGGGACTATACTCTACAATGAGCAGTTCTTC. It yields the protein CGAGTILYNEQFF.

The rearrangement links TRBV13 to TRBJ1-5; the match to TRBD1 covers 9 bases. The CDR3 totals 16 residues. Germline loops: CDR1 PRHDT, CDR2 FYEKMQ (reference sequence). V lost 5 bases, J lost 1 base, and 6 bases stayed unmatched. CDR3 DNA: TGTGCCAGCAGCCTCAGGACAGGGGTGAGCAATCAGCCCCAGCATTTT. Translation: CASSLRTGVSNQPQHF. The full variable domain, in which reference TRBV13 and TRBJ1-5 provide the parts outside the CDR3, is AAGVIQSPRHLIKEKRETATLKCYPIPRHDTVYWYQQGPGQDPQFLISFYEKMQSDKGSIPDRFSAQQFSDYHSELNMSSLELGDSALYFCASSLRTGVSNQPQHFGDGTRLSIL.

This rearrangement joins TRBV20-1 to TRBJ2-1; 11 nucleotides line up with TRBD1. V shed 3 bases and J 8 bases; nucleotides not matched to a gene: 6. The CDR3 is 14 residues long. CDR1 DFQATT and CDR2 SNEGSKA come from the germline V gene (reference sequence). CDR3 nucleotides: TGCAGTGCTAGTAGGCGGGACAGGGGGGATGAGCAGTTCTTC. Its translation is CSASRRDRGDEQFF.

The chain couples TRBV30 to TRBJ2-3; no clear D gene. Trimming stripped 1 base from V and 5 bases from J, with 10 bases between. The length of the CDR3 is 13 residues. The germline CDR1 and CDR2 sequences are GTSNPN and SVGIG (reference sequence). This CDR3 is CAWSGGTGDTQYF. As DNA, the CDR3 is TGTGCCTGGAGTGGAGGTACGGGAGATACGCAGTATTTT.

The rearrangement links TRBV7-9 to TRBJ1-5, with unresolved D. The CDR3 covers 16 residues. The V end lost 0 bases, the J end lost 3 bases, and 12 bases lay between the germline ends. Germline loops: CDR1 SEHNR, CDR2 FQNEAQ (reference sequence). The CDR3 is CASSLAREIDNQPQHF. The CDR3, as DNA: TGTGCCAGCAGCTTAGCGAGGGAAATCGACAATCAGCCCCAGCATTTT.

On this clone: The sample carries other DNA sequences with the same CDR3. The CDR3 reads CASSLEAGEQFF. DNA of the CDR3: TGCGCCAGCAGCTTGGAAGCGGGGGAGCAGTTCTTC. The chain is built from TRBV5-1 and TRBJ2-1; 7 bases line up with TRBD2. In germline, CDR1 is SGHRS, CDR2 YFSETQ. CDR3 length: 12 amino acids. Trimming cost V 0 bases and J 10 bases; bases outside gene matches: 1.

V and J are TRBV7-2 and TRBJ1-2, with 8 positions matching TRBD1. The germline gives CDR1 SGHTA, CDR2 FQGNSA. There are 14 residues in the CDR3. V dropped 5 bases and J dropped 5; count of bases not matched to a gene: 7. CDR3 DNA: TGTGCCAGCAGCCTTCAGGGGGCTCTTTATGGCTACACCTTC. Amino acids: CASSLQGALYGYTF.

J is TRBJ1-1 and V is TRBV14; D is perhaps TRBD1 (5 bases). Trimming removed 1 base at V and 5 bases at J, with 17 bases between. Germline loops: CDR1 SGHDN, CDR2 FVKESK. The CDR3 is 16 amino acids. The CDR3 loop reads CASSQGHGRAKTEAFF. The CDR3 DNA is TGTGCCAGCAGCCAAGGTCACGGCAGGGCCAAGACTGAAGCTTTCTTT. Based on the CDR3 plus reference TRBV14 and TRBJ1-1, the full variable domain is EAGVTQFPSHSVIEKGQTVTLRCDPISGHDNLYWYRRVMGKEIKFLLHFVKESKQDESGMPNNRFLAERTGGTYSTLKVQPAELEDSGVYFCASSQGHGRAKTEAFFGQGTRLTVV.

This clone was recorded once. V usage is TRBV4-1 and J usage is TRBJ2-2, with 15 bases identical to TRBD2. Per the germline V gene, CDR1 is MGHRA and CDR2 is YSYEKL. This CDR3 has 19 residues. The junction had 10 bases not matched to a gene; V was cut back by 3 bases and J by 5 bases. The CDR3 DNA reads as TGCGCCAGCAGCCATCTCCGGACTAGCGGGGGGGTGAAGACCGGGGAGCTGTTTTTT. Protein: CASSHLRTSGGVKTGELFF.

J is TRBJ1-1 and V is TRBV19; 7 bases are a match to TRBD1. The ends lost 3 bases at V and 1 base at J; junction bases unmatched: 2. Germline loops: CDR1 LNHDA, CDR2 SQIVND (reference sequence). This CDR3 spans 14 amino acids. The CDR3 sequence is CASSMGQRNTEAFF. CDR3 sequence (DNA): TGTGCCAGTAGTATGGGACAGCGGAACACTGAAGCTTTCTTT.

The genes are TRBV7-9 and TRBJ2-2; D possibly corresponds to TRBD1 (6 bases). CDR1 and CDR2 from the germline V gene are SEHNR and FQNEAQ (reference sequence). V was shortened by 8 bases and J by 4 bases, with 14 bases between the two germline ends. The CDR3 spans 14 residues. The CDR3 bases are TGTGCCAGCTCCTACAGGGTGGGCACCGGGGAGCTGTTTTTT. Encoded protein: CASSYRVGTGELFF.

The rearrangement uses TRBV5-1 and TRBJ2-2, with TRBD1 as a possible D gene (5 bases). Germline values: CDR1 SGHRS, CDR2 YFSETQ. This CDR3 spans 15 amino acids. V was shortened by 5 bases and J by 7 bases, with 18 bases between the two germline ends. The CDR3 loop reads CASRIDSGSNGELFF. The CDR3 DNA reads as TGCGCCAGCAGAATAGACAGTGGCTCCAACGGGGAGCTGTTTTTT.

CDR3 sequence: CASSSGQANYGYTF. The CDR3 DNA is TGTGCCAGCAGCTCGGGACAGGCTAACTATGGCTACACCTTC. The chain recombines TRBV7-2 with TRBJ1-2; 8 nucleotides agree with TRBD1. The CDR3 length is 14 residues. CDR1 is SGHTA, CDR2 FQGNSA, per germline. The ends lost 4 bases at V and 0 bases at J; junction bases unmatched: 1.

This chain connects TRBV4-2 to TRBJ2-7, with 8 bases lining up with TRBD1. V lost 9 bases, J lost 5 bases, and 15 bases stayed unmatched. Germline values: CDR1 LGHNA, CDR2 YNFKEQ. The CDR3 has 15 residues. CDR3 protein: CASPKLGQGVNEQYF. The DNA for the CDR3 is TGTGCCAGTCCGAAGCTTGGACAGGGAGTAAACGAGCAGTACTTC.

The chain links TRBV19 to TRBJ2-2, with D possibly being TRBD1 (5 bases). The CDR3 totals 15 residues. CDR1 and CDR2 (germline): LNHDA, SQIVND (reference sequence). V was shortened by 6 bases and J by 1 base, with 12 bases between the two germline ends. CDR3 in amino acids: CASSKDTLNTGELFF. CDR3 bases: TGTGCCAGTAGCAAGGACACCCTGAACACCGGGGAGCTGTTTTTT.

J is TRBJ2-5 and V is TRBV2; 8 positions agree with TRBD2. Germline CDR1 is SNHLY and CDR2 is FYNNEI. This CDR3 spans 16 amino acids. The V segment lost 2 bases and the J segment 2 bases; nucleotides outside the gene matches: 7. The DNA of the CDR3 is TGTGCCAGCAGTGAAAGTTTAGGACTAGCACAAGAGACCCAGTACTTC. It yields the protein CASSESLGLAQETQYF. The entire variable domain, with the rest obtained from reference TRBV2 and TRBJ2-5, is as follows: EPEVTQTPSHQVTQMGQEVILRCVPISNHLYFYWYRQILGQKVEFLVSFYNNEISEKSEIFDDQFSVERPDGSNFTLKIRSTKLEDSAMYFCASSESLGLAQETQYFGPGTRLLVL.

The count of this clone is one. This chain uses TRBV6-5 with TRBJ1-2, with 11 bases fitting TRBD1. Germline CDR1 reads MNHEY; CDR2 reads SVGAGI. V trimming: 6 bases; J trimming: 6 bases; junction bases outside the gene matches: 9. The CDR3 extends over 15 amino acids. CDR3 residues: CASRLPGQGVHGYTF. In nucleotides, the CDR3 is TGTGCCAGCAGACTACCGGGACAGGGGGTACATGGCTACACCTTC.

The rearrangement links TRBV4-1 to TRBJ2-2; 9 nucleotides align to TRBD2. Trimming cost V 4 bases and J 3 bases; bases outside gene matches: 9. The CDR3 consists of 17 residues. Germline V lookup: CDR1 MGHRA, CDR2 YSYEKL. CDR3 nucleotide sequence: TGCGCCAGCAGCCGCAACCCTAGCGGGGAGTACACCGGGGAGCTGTTTTTT. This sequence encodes CASSRNPSGEYTGELFF.

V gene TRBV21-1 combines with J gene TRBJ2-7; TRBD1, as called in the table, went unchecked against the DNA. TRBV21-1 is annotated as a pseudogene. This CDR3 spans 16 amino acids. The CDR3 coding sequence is TGTGCCAGCAGTACTCCGCTCCGGGACAGTTACTACGAGCAGTACTTC. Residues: CASSTPLRDSYYEQYF.

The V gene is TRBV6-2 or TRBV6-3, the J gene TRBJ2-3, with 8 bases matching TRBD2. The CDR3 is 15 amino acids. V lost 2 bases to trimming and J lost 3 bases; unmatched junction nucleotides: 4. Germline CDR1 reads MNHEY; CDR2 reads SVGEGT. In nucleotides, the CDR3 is TGTGCCAGCAGTTACGAAGCGGGAGCAACAGATACGCAGTATTTT. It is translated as CASSYEAGATDTQYF.

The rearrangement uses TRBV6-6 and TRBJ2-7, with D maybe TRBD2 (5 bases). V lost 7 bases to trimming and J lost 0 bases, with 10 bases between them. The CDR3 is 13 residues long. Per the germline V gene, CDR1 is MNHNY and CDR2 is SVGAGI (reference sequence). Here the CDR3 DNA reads TGTGCCAGCAAACGAGCGGTCTCCTACGAGCAGTACTTC. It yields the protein CASKRAVSYEQYF.

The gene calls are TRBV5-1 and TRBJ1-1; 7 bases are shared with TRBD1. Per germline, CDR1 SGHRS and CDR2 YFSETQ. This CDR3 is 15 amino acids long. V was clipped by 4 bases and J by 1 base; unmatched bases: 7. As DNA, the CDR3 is TGCGCCAGCAGCCCCTGGGGACAGACGAACACTGAAGCTTTCTTT. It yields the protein CASSPWGQTNTEAFF.

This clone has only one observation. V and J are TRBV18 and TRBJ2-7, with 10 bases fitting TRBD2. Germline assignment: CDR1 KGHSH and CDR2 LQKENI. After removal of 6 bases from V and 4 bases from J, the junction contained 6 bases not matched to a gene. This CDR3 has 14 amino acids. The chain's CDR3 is CASSHSGRMYEQYF. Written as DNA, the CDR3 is TGTGCCAGCTCCCATAGCGGGAGGATGTACGAGCAGTACTTC.

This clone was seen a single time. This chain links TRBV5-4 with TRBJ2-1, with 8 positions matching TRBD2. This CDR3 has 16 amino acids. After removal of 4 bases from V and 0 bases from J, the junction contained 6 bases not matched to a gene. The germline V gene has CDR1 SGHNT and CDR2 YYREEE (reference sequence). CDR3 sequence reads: CASSLKGTSSYNEQFF. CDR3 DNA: TGTGCCAGCAGCCTTAAGGGGACTAGCTCCTACAATGAGCAGTTCTTC.

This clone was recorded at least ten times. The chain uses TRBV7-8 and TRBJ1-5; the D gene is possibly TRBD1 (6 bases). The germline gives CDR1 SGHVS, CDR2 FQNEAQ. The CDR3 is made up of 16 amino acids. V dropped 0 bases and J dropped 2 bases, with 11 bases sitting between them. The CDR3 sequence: CASSLARGARNQPQHF. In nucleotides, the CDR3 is TGTGCCAGCAGCTTAGCGCGGGGGGCGCGCAATCAGCCCCAGCATTTT.

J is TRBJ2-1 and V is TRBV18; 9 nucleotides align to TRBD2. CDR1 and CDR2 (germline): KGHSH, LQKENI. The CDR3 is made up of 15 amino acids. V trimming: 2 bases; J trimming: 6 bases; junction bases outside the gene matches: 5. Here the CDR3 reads CASSPTAGGSNEQFF. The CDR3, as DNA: TGTGCCAGCTCACCAACAGCGGGAGGTTCCAATGAGCAGTTCTTC.

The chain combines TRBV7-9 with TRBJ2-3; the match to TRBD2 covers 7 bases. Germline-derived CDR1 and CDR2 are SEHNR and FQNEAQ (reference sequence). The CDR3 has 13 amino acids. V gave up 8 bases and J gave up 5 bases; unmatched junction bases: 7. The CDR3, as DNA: TGTGCCAGCCGGGCGGGAGCGGTAGATACGCAGTATTTT. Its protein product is CASRAGAVDTQYF.